This is a list of T cell receptor beta chains from one sample in a study of shared clonotypes between healthy human individuals. The table came from immunoSEQ multiplex PCR; TCRdb's copy has only in-frame clones and leaves some out. The table shows 850,000 to 1,100,000 clones, with about 72% occurring only once. Sequenced sample: memory CD4+ T cells from PBMCs. These receptors were collected from a man between 18 and 35 years old in good health. Some clones in this sample may be carry-over from other donors' samples. The CDR3 runs from the conserved cysteine through the conserved F or W. Each record gives: D gene, V gene, J gene, clone size, CDR3 DNA, CDR3 protein. The D gene is left open where the match is weak. Expanded clones are given a class, and other clones once, few, many or no size at all.

d_gene: NA
v_gene: TRBV28
j_gene: TRBJ1-4
abundance: NA
CDR3nt: TGTGCCAGCAGTTTCTCCAGGGGAGGAGAAAAACTGTTTTTT
CDR3aa: CASSFSRGGEKLFF

d_gene: NA
v_gene: TRBV7-9
j_gene: TRBJ2-1
abundance: once
CDR3nt: TGTGCCAGCAGTCGATCGGGGGTAGGGAATGAGCAGTTCTTC
CDR3aa: CASSRSGVGNEQFF

d_gene: TRBD1
v_gene: TRBV2
j_gene: TRBJ2-7
abundance: NA
CDR3nt: TGTGCCAGCGGGACAGACGAGCATGAGCAGTACTTC
CDR3aa: CASGTDEHEQYF

d_gene: NA
v_gene: TRBV28
j_gene: TRBJ2-2
abundance: few
CDR3nt: TGTGCCAGCAGTCAACCGGACGGCGGGGAGCTGTTTTTT
CDR3aa: CASSQPDGGELFF

d_gene: NA
v_gene: TRBV7-2
j_gene: TRBJ2-1
abundance: NA
CDR3nt: TGTGCCAGCAGCTTAACCCCGCAGGGGAATGAGCAGTTCTTC
CDR3aa: CASSLTPQGNEQFF

d_gene: NA
v_gene: TRBV2
j_gene: TRBJ1-2
abundance: NA
CDR3nt: TGTGCCAGCAAATGGGGTGGGGGCTATGGCTACACCTTC
CDR3aa: CASKWGGGYGYTF

d_gene: NA
v_gene: TRBV11-2
j_gene: TRBJ2-3
abundance: NA
CDR3nt: TGTGCCAGCAGCTTAAGTGACGGCCGCACAGATACGCAGTATTTT
CDR3aa: CASSLSDGRTDTQYF

d_gene: TRBD1
v_gene: TRBV27
j_gene: TRBJ2-7
abundance: NA
CDR3nt: TGTGCCAGCAGGGGGACAGGGCGAGAGCAGTACTTC
CDR3aa: CASRGTGREQYF

d_gene: TRBD1
v_gene: TRBV7-9
j_gene: TRBJ1-5
abundance: few
CDR3nt: TGTGCCAGCAGCTTAGCCGTAGGGGGCCAGCCCCAGCATTTT
CDR3aa: CASSLAVGGQPQHF

d_gene: TRBD1
v_gene: TRBV7-3
j_gene: TRBJ2-6
abundance: NA
CDR3nt: TGTGCCAGCAGCCCAGGGACAGGTTCCGGGGCCAACGTCCTGACTTTC
CDR3aa: CASSPGTGSGANVLTF

d_gene: NA
v_gene: TRBV7-2
j_gene: TRBJ1-5
abundance: NA
CDR3nt: TGTGCCAGCAGCCCGATGGGTGGCCAGCCCCAGCATTTT
CDR3aa: CASSPMGGQPQHF

d_gene: NA
v_gene: TRBV28
j_gene: TRBJ2-4
abundance: NA
CDR3nt: TGTGCCAGCACCAAGGCCAGCGCGGGAGCCAAAAACATTCAGTACTTC
CDR3aa: CASTKASAGAKNIQYF

d_gene: NA
v_gene: TRBV7-9
j_gene: TRBJ1-1
abundance: NA
CDR3nt: TGTGCCAGCAGTGTGGATCGGAACACTGAAGCTTTCTTT
CDR3aa: CASSVDRNTEAFF

d_gene: NA
v_gene: TRBV7-9
j_gene: TRBJ2-1
abundance: NA
CDR3nt: TGTGCCAGCAGCTACCGGGACACTTACTCCCCCAATGAGCAGTTCTTC
CDR3aa: CASSYRDTYSPNEQFF

d_gene: NA
v_gene: TRBV5-6
j_gene: TRBJ1-2
abundance: few
CDR3nt: TGTGCCAGCAGCCCGCGAAGGGTCTCGACTTATGGCTACACCTTC
CDR3aa: CASSPRRVSTYGYTF

d_gene: TRBD2
v_gene: TRBV7-2
j_gene: TRBJ2-1
abundance: NA
CDR3nt: TGTGCCAGCAGCCCCCCAGGGCTAGCGGGAATCAACAATGAGCAGTTCTTC
CDR3aa: CASSPPGLAGINNEQFF

d_gene: TRBD2
v_gene: TRBV5-1
j_gene: TRBJ2-7
abundance: few
CDR3nt: TGCGCCAGCAGCGAGGGGACTAGCGGGCACGAGCAGTACTTC
CDR3aa: CASSEGTSGHEQYF

d_gene: NA
v_gene: TRBV2
j_gene: TRBJ1-1
abundance: NA
CDR3nt: TGTGCCAGCAGTGTAGAGAGGTCAGAAGCTTTCTTT
CDR3aa: CASSVERSEAFF

d_gene: NA
v_gene: TRBV6-6
j_gene: TRBJ1-2
abundance: NA
CDR3nt: TGTGCCAGCAGTTTTCCTCGGGACAAAAACTATGGCTACACCTTC
CDR3aa: CASSFPRDKNYGYTF

d_gene: NA
v_gene: TRBV19
j_gene: TRBJ1-4
abundance: few
CDR3nt: TGTGCCAGTCAAGAGGCTCGGGCAGATGGTAAAGAAAAACTGTTTTTT
CDR3aa: CASQEARADGKEKLFF

d_gene: NA
v_gene: TRBV11-1
j_gene: TRBJ1-1
abundance: NA
CDR3nt: TGTGCCAGCAGCTTAAACTTTCAGAACACTGAAGCTTTCTTT
CDR3aa: CASSLNFQNTEAFF

d_gene: TRBD2
v_gene: TRBV7-2
j_gene: TRBJ2-7
abundance: NA
CDR3nt: TGTGCCAGCAGCTTAGAGTCTAGCGGGTCCTACGAGCAGTACTTC
CDR3aa: CASSLESSGSYEQYF

d_gene: TRBD2
v_gene: TRBV6-1
j_gene: TRBJ2-7
abundance: NA
CDR3nt: TGTGCCAGCAGTGAAACGGGGGGGCGATCCTACGAGCAGTACTTC
CDR3aa: CASSETGGRSYEQYF

d_gene: NA
v_gene: TRBV5-4
j_gene: TRBJ1-4
abundance: NA
CDR3nt: TGTGCCAGCAGCTTCAGACTATACACGACTGCAACTAATGAAAAACTGTTTTTT
CDR3aa: CASSFRLYTTATNEKLFF

d_gene: TRBD1
v_gene: TRBV28
j_gene: TRBJ1-5
abundance: NA
CDR3nt: TGTGCCAGCCAAAGGGGGCAGGGGCCGTATAGCAATCAGCCCCAGCATTTT
CDR3aa: CASQRGQGPYSNQPQHF

d_gene: NA
v_gene: TRBV5-4
j_gene: TRBJ1-2
abundance: NA
CDR3nt: TGTGCCAGCAGCTTACCAGGACAAAGGATAAACTATGGCTACACCTTC
CDR3aa: CASSLPGQRINYGYTF

d_gene: TRBD1
v_gene: TRBV9
j_gene: TRBJ1-1
abundance: NA
CDR3nt: TGTGCCAGCAGCCCGGACAGGGGGCGAACTGAAGCTTTCTTT
CDR3aa: CASSPDRGRTEAFF

d_gene: TRBD1
v_gene: TRBV18
j_gene: TRBJ2-7
abundance: NA
CDR3nt: TGTGCCAGCTCACCATGGCAGGGGGCTGACTACGAGCAGTACTTC
CDR3aa: CASSPWQGADYEQYF

d_gene: NA
v_gene: TRBV30
j_gene: TRBJ1-5
abundance: NA
CDR3nt: TGTGCCTGGAGTCCCGCGGGATTGGCTCAGCCCCAGCATTTT
CDR3aa: CAWSPAGLAQPQHF

d_gene: NA
v_gene: TRBV6-1
j_gene: TRBJ2-5
abundance: NA
CDR3nt: TGTGCCAGCAGTGAGTCGCAGTATCAAGAGACCCAGTACTTC
CDR3aa: CASSESQYQETQYF

d_gene: TRBD1
v_gene: TRBV19
j_gene: TRBJ1-5
abundance: NA
CDR3nt: TGTGCCAGTAGTAAACAGGGGCAGCCCCAGCATTTT
CDR3aa: CASSKQGQPQHF

d_gene: TRBD1
v_gene: TRBV6-6
j_gene: TRBJ1-5
abundance: NA
CDR3nt: TGTGCCAGTCGGACAGGGTCATTCAATCAGCCCCAGCATTTT
CDR3aa: CASRTGSFNQPQHF

d_gene: NA
v_gene: TRBV28
j_gene: TRBJ1-3
abundance: NA
CDR3nt: TGTGCCAGCGTAGGGCCCTCTGGAAACACCATATATTTT
CDR3aa: CASVGPSGNTIYF

d_gene: TRBD2
v_gene: TRBV6-4
j_gene: TRBJ2-2
abundance: NA
CDR3nt: TGTGCCAGCAGTGATCTCCCGGGAGGGCCCGGGGAGCTGTTTTTT
CDR3aa: CASSDLPGGPGELFF

d_gene: NA
v_gene: TRBV6-6
j_gene: TRBJ1-5
abundance: NA
CDR3nt: TGTGCCAGCAGTTCCGCCGAGGCAGGGAGCCAGCCCCAGCATTTT
CDR3aa: CASSSAEAGSQPQHF

d_gene: NA
v_gene: TRBV5-6
j_gene: TRBJ2-5
abundance: NA
CDR3nt: TGTGCCAGCAGCTTAGGCGTTTTCGAGACCCAGTACTTC
CDR3aa: CASSLGVFETQYF

d_gene: TRBD1
v_gene: TRBV6-6
j_gene: TRBJ1-2
abundance: once
CDR3nt: TGTGCCAGCAGTTCTCCCGACAGGGCAGGAAGCTACACCTTC
CDR3aa: CASSSPDRAGSYTF

d_gene: TRBD1
v_gene: TRBV7-8
j_gene: TRBJ2-7
abundance: NA
CDR3nt: TGTGCCAGCAGCCAACGGGACAGTGGCTACGAGCAGTACTTC
CDR3aa: CASSQRDSGYEQYF

d_gene: NA
v_gene: TRBV9
j_gene: TRBJ1-2
abundance: once
CDR3nt: TGTGCCAGCAGCGCTATGGGCAGGGCCTCATATGGCTACACCTTC
CDR3aa: CASSAMGRASYGYTF

d_gene: TRBD1
v_gene: TRBV5-1
j_gene: TRBJ1-2
abundance: NA
CDR3nt: TGCGCCAGCAGCTTGGTGCAGGGGGATGGCTACACCTTC
CDR3aa: CASSLVQGDGYTF

d_gene: NA
v_gene: TRBV29-1
j_gene: TRBJ1-1
abundance: NA
CDR3nt: TGCAGCGTAGTTCCTATAGATACGGGGCAAGCTTTCTTT
CDR3aa: CSVVPIDTGQAFF

d_gene: NA
v_gene: TRBV30
j_gene: TRBJ1-5
abundance: few
CDR3nt: TGTGCCTATAGCGGGGTAAATAGCAATCAGCCCCAGCATTTT
CDR3aa: CAYSGVNSNQPQHF

d_gene: NA
v_gene: TRBV18
j_gene: TRBJ2-1
abundance: NA
CDR3nt: TGTGCCAGCTCACCACCGTCGTGGGCTGGGCAGTTCTTC
CDR3aa: CASSPPSWAGQFF